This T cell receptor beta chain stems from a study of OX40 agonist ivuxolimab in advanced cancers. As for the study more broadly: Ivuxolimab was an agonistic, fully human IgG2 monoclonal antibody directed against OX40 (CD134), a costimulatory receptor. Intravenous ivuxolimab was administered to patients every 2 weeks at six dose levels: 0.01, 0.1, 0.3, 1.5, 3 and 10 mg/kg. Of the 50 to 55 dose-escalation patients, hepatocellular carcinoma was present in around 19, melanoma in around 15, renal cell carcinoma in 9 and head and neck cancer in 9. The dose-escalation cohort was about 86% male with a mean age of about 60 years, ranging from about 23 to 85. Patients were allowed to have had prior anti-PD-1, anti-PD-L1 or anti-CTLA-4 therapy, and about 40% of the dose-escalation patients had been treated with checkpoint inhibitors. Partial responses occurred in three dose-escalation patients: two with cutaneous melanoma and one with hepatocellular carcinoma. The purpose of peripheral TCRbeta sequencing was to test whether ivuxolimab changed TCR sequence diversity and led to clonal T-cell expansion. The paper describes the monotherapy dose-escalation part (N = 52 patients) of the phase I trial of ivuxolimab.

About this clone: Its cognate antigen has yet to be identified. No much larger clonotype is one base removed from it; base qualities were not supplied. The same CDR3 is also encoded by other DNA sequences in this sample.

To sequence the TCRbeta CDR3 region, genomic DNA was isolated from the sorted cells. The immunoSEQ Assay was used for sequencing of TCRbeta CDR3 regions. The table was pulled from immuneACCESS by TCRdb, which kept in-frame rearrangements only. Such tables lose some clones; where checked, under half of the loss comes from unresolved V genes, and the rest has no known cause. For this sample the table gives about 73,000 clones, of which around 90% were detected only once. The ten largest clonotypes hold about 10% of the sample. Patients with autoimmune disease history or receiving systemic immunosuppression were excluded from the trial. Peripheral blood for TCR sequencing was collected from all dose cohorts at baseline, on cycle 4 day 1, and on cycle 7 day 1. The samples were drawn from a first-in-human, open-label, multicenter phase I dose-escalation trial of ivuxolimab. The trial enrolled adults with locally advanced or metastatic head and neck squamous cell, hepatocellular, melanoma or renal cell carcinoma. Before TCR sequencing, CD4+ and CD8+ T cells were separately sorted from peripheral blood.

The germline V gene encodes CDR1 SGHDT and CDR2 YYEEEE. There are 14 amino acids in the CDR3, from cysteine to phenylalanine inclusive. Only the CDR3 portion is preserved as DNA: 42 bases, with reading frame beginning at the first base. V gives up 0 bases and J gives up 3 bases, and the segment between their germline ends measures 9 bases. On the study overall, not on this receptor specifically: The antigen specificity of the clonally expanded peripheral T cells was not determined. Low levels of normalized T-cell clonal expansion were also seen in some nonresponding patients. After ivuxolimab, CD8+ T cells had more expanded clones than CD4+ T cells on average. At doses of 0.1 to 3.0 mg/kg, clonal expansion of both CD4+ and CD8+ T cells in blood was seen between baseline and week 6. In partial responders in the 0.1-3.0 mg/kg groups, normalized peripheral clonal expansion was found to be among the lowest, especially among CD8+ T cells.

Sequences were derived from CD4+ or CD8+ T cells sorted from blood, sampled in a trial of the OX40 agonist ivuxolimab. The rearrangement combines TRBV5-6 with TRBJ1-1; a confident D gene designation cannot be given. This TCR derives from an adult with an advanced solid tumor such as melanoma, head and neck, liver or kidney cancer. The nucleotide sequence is TGTGCCAGCAGCTTGGTCGGGAGTTACACTGAAGCTTTCTTT. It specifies CASSLVGSYTEAFF. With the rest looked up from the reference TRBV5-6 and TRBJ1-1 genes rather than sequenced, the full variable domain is DAGVTQSPTHLIKTRGQQVTLRCSPKSGHDTVSWYQQALGQGPQFIFQYYEEEERQRGNFPDRFSGHQFPNYSSELNVNALLLGDSALYLCASSLVGSYTEAFFGQGTRLTVV.